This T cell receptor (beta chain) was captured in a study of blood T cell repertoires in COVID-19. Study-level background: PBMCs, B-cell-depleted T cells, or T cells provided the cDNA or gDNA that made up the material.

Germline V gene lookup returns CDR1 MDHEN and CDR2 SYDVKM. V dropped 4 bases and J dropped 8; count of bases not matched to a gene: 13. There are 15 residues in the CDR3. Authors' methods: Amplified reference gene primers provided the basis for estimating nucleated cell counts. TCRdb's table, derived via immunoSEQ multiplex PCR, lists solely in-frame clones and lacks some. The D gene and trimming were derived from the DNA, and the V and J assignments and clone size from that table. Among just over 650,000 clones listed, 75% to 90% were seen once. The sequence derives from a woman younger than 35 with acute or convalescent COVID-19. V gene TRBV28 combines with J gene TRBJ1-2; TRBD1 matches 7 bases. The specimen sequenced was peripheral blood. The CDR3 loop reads CASSYPTGAVGGYTF. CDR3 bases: TGTGCCAGCAGTTACCCTACAGGGGCCGTTGGGGGCTACACCTTC.